The entry below gives a single T cell receptor (beta chain) sequence along with its context. Its antigen is not yet known. There are no base qualities to consult, and no much larger clone falls within one base. This specimen comes from a study of control samples from healthy donors and cancer patients (dated by TCRdb to about 2020). Relative to germline, V is 6 bases shorter and J is 6 bases shorter, with 17 bases between their ends. The germline V gene yields MDHEN for CDR1 and SYDVKM for CDR2. The CDR3 has 14 amino acids, counting the end cysteine and phenylalanine. The sequence is cut down to CDR3 DNA, 42 bases in frame from base 1. Library generation was performed with the immunoSEQ multiplex PCR assay. TCRdb mirrors the immuneACCESS table, restricted to in-frame sequences. Some clones are absent from its copies; in checked studies, under half trace to an unresolved V gene, and the reason for the others is unknown. The sample table holds some 170,000 clones, of which roughly 95% were seen once. Together, the top ten hold 1% of the sample.

This TCR was recovered from a woman in her twenties or thirties in good health. This sequence uses TRBV28 and TRBJ1-1, with TRBD1 tentatively as D gene (5 bases match). Material: blood. The CDR3 has the sequence CASRPGRGGAEAFF. The DNA reads as follows: TGTGCCAGCAGACCGGGACGGGGGGGAGCTGAAGCTTTCTTT.